Listed below are T cell receptor beta chains from one sample, sequenced in a study of shared clonotypes between healthy human individuals. Clones were sequenced by immunoSEQ multiplex PCR, and TCRdb holds only the in-frame ones, with some missing. The sample includes about 1 million clones, around 76% seen only once; the top ten take less than 1.5%. Material for sequencing was memory CD4+ T cells sorted from blood. These receptors were obtained from a man between 18 and 35 years old in good health. Each CDR3 is given with its conserved first and last residue. Size values are once, few and many counts, or a class for expanded clones, and some rows have none.

v_call	clone_size	cdr3_aa
TRBV30	NA	CASGRGSDTEAFF
TRBV29-1	NA	CSVRLAGGYEQFF
TRBV29-1	few	CSVEDTVGDSNYGYTF
TRBV5-1	NA	CASSLDGSSYNSPLHF
TRBV9	NA	CASSAGDRGDQPQHF
TRBV5-1	few	CASSRRTSDLIGNIQYF
TRBV28	NA	CASGTTGDNYGYTF
TRBV6-4	once	CASSHYAGSNTGELFF
TRBV13	NA	CASSLGNTGGIGYTF
TRBV10-3	few	CASQGGRRTDTQYF
TRBV5-1	NA	CASSSGLAFDEQFF
TRBV6-1	NA	CASSEYFLTNSGRNTEAFF
TRBV19	few	CASTPGGFTDTQYF
TRBV5-1	NA	CASSLGQGVWNEQFF
TRBV10-2	NA	CASGTEAFF
TRBV10-3	once	CAIGTDPNEQFF